The 21 T cell receptor beta chains presented below share a single source sample, sequenced in a study of T cell repertoires in cytomegalovirus infection. TCRdb ran MiXCR on the reads and lists one entry per CDR3 protein. The sample yields about 830,000 distinct CDR3 sequences, about 33% seen once. The antigens for these receptors are not known. The source material was cultured CD8+ T cells from PBMCs, sampled from culture after CMV antigen stimulation. The receptors derive from a human donor in good health (CMV status not recorded). Some clones in this sample may be carry-over from other donors' samples.

The chain has TRBV20-1 and TRBJ1-6, with TRBD1 matching over 9 bases. This CDR3 has 14 amino acids. V gave up 1 base and J gave up 9 bases; unmatched junction bases: 4. The germline V gene encodes CDR1 DFQATT and CDR2 SNEGSKA (reference sequence). The CDR3 is CSARVETGGSPLHF. CDR3 in DNA: TGCAGTGCTAGAGTGGAGACAGGGGGTTCACCCCTCCACTTT.

The genes are TRBV12-3 or TRBV12-4 and TRBJ2-2; D call uncertain. CDR3 length: 19 amino acids. Trimming cost V 3 bases and J 4 bases, with 24 bases left between them. This chain's CDR3 is CASSFDGLRSTTTTGELFF. As DNA, the CDR3 is TGTGCCAGCAGTTTCGACGGTTTAAGGAGTACAACCACCACCGGGGAGCTGTTTTTT.

The genes are TRBV27 and TRBJ2-3; 12 bases fit TRBD2. Germline V CDR1 and CDR2: MNHEY, SMNVEV (reference sequence). CDR3 size: 14 residues. After removal of 10 bases from V and 4 bases from J, the junction contained 6 bases not matched to a gene. The CDR3 loop reads CATLAGGRADTQYF. As DNA, the CDR3 is TGTGCCACCCTAGCGGGGGGGCGGGCAGATACGCAGTATTTT.

V and J are TRBV12-3 or TRBV12-4 and TRBJ1-4; D unclear. This CDR3 has 14 amino acids. V dropped 5 bases and J dropped 3 bases, with 10 bases sitting between them. The chain's CDR3 is CASSPSASNEKLFF. As DNA, the CDR3 is TGTGCCAGCAGTCCCAGTGCATCTAATGAAAAACTGTTTTTT.

There are many counts of this clonotype. The V and J genes are TRBV7-2 and TRBJ1-1, with D perhaps matching TRBD1 (5 bases). V was shortened by 1 base and J by 5 bases, with 11 bases between the two germline ends. CDR3 length: 14 amino acids. Per germline, CDR1 SGHTA and CDR2 FQGNSA. The CDR3 loop is CASSLVSGGTEAFF. CDR3 nucleotides: TGTGCCAGCAGCTTAGTTTCCGGGGGAACTGAAGCTTTCTTT. Together with reference TRBV7-2 and TRBJ1-1, the CDR3 gives the full variable domain: GAGVSQSPSNKVTEKGKDVELRCDPISGHTALYWYRQSLGQGLEFLIYFQGNSAPDKSGLPSDRFSAERTGGSVSTLTIQRTQQEDSAVYLCASSLVSGGTEAFFGQGTRLTVV.

This clonotype was found many times. This chain links TRBV5-4 with TRBJ2-3, with D maybe TRBD2 (7 bases). Trimming took 0 bases from V and 0 from J, leaving 23 bases between them. This CDR3 is 20 amino acids long. The germline CDR1 and CDR2 sequences are SGHNT and YYREEE (reference sequence). The CDR3 nucleotides read TGTGCCAGCAGCTTGGCTTCTCTAGGGGGGGGTCCCTATAGCACAGATACGCAGTATTTT. Translated, it gives CASSLASLGGGPYSTDTQYF.

In its sample, this clonotype was seen a few times. This chain links TRBV28 with TRBJ1-2; TRBD1 agrees at 9 bases. The CDR3 runs to 15 residues. Germline lookup yields CDR1 MDHEN and CDR2 SYDVKM. V lost 5 bases, J lost 2 bases, and 6 bases stayed unmatched. CDR3 sequence: CASSKGTGWNYGYTF. CDR3 sequence (DNA): TGTGCCAGCAGTAAAGGGACAGGGTGGAACTATGGCTACACCTTC.

The chain has TRBV9 and TRBJ1-6; tentatively, D is TRBD1 (5 bases). The length of the CDR3 is 16 residues. The ends were cut back, 3 bases at V and 7 bases at J, with 17 bases in the middle. CDR1 SGDLS and CDR2 YYNGEE come from the germline V gene. Here the CDR3 DNA reads TGTGCCAGCAGCGCCTTGGGGGACCTCGGGAATTCACCCCTCCACTTT. Translated, it gives CASSALGDLGNSPLHF. The full variable domain, rest sourced from reference TRBV9 and TRBJ1-6, is DSGVTQTPKHLITATGQRVTLRCSPRSGDLSVYWYQQSLDQGLQFLIQYYNGEERAKGNILERFSAQQFPDLHSELNLSSLELGDSALYFCASSALGDLGNSPLHFGNGTRLTVT.

J is TRBJ2-7 and V is TRBV5-4, with D possibly matching TRBD2 (5 bases). The CDR3 has 11 amino acids. The germline gives CDR1 SGHNT, CDR2 YYREEE (reference sequence). The V end lost 4 bases, the J end lost 6 bases, and 8 bases lay between the germline ends. The CDR3 nucleotides are TGTGCCAGCAGCGTGGGAGCCGAGCAGTACTTC. Its protein is CASSVGAEQYF.

V and J are TRBV2 and TRBJ2-5; D gene ambiguous. Germline CDR1 reads SNHLY; CDR2 reads FYNNEI. The CDR3 is 13 amino acids. V gave up 2 bases and J gave up 2 bases, with 6 bases separating them. CDR3 sequence: CASSELVQETQYF. The CDR3 region has the DNA TGTGCCAGCAGTGAATTGGTTCAAGAGACCCAGTACTTC.

This clonotype was counted only a few times. The chain couples TRBV12-5 to TRBJ1-5; maybe TRBD1 (6 bases). The V and J ends lost 0 bases and 7 bases respectively, with 13 bases between them. The CDR3 length is 15 residues. Germline V CDR1 and CDR2: LGHNT, FRNRAP. CDR3 in amino acids: CASGLVGGPPQPQHF. The CDR3 DNA is TGTGCTAGTGGTTTGGTGGGGGGGCCCCCACAGCCCCAGCATTTT.

This clonotype was seen many times. This chain connects TRBV7-3 to TRBJ1-1; D remains unclear. Trimming stripped 5 bases from V and 1 base from J, with 8 bases between. There are 13 residues in the CDR3. Germline V gene sequence: CDR1 SGHTA, CDR2 FQGTGA. CDR3 region: CASSAYRNTEAFF. In DNA, the CDR3 is TGTGCCAGCAGCGCCTATAGGAACACTGAAGCTTTCTTT. Together with reference TRBV7-3 and TRBJ1-1, the CDR3 gives the full variable domain: GAGVSQTPSNKVTEKGKYVELRCDPISGHTALYWYRQSLGQGPEFLIYFQGTGAADDSGLPNDRFFAVRPEGSVSTLKIQRTERGDSAVYLCASSAYRNTEAFFGQGTRLTVV.

This clonotype was seen only a few times. The chain links TRBV7-9 to TRBJ2-5; TRBD1 agrees at 9 bases. Germline CDR1 is SEHNR and CDR2 is FQNEAQ (reference sequence). The length of the CDR3 is 16 residues. After removal of 5 bases from V and 5 bases from J, the junction contained 12 bases not matched to a gene. CDR3 in DNA: TGTGCCAGCAGCCCAAACACAGGGGGCGATGTGGAGACCCAGTACTTC. This translates into CASSPNTGGDVETQYF. Combining the CDR3 with reference TRBV7-9 and TRBJ2-5 gives the whole variable domain DTGVSQNPRHKITKRGQNVTFRCDPISEHNRLYWYRQTLGQGPEFLTYFQNEAQLEKSRLLSDRFSAERPKGSFSTLEIQRTEQGDSAMYLCASSPNTGGDVETQYFGPGTRLLVL.

This clonotype showed up just a few times. V gene TRBV7-2 combines with J gene TRBJ1-2; D not resolved. CDR1 is SGHTA and CDR2 is FQGNSA in the germline V gene. Trimming stripped 2 bases from V and 6 bases from J, with 22 bases between. This CDR3 is built from 17 residues. For the CDR3, the DNA is TGTGCCAGCAGCTTACTGGTTTCCGGGAGAGATAGGAATGGCTACACCTTC. Translation gives CASSLLVSGRDRNGYTF.

The CDR3 sequence: CASSSFGGDSYEQYF. In DNA, the CDR3 is TGTGCCAGCAGTTCCTTTGGGGGGGATTCCTACGAGCAGTACTTC. V is TRBV27 and J is TRBJ2-7; TRBD2 aligns across 7 bases. This CDR3 is 15 amino acids long. J was trimmed by 1 base and V by 4 bases; bases with no gene match: 7. The V gene's germline CDR1 is MNHEY and CDR2 SMNVEV (reference sequence).

With regard to this clonotype: At one boundary the junction diverges from the germline segment, which might be a read error. CDR3 sequence: CASSLLSPLPAREKLFF. CDR3 DNA: TGTGCCAGTAGCTTACTATCCCCCCTGCCCGCTCGGGAAAAACTGTTTTTT. The chain combines TRBV7-8 with TRBJ1-4; D uncertain. The CDR3 runs to 17 residues. Looked up from germline, CDR1 is SGHVS and CDR2 is FQNEAQ.

V and J are TRBV6-1 and TRBJ2-7; D not resolved. The CDR3 has 14 residues. Germline assignment: CDR1 MNHNS and CDR2 SASEGT. The V gene lost 0 bases and the J gene lost 2 bases, with 8 bases spanning the gap. Here the CDR3 reads CASSEAGRPYEQYF. For the CDR3, the DNA is TGTGCCAGCAGTGAAGCAGGTAGACCCTACGAGCAGTACTTC.

A few counts support this clonotype. The gene calls are TRBV28 and TRBJ2-1; 9 nucleotides align to TRBD1. Germline lookup yields CDR1 MDHEN and CDR2 SYDVKM. J lost 6 bases, V lost 10 bases, and 19 bases had no gene match. CDR3 size: 17 residues. CDR3 protein: CATESGTGLASGNEQFF. In nucleotides, the CDR3 is TGTGCCACCGAATCCGGGACAGGGCTAGCTAGCGGCAATGAGCAGTTCTTC. Complete variable domain (other parts from reference TRBV28 and TRBJ2-1): DVKVTQSSRYLVKRTGEKVFLECVQDMDHENMFWYRQDPGLGLRLIYFSYDVKMKEKGDIPEGYSVSREKKERFSLILESASTNQTSMYLCATESGTGLASGNEQFFGPGTRLTVL.

This clonotype was picked up a small number of times. V and J are TRBV7-9 and TRBJ1-4; no firm D call. The CDR3 sequence is 18 residues long. Germline V gene data show CDR1 as SEHNR and CDR2 as FQNEAQ (reference sequence). Trimming stripped 1 base from V and 7 bases from J, with 22 bases between. DNA for the CDR3: TGTGCCAGCAGCTTAGTGAGTAACCTCCTTGGCGATGGTGAAAAACTGTTTTTT. Amino acids: CASSLVSNLLGDGEKLFF.

This clonotype was counted a few times. V usage is TRBV9 and J usage is TRBJ1-6; D is perhaps TRBD1 (6 bases). V was trimmed by 4 bases and J by 8 bases, leaving 16 bases between them. CDR1 is SGDLS, CDR2 YYNGEE, per germline. CDR3 length equals 15 residues. CDR3 sequence: CASSPSRTVYSPLHF. CDR3 DNA: TGTGCCAGCAGCCCCTCTAGGACAGTTTATTCACCCCTCCACTTT.

The V and J genes are TRBV19 and TRBJ2-7; D tentatively fits TRBD1 or TRBD2 (7 bases each). Germline CDR1 LNHDA, CDR2 SQIVND (reference sequence). This CDR3 region has 14 residues. Deletions cut 1 base from V and 6 bases from J, with 13 bases between. In DNA, the CDR3 is TGTGCCAGTAGTATAGCAGGGGGGGGAAGCGAGCAGTACTTC. This translates into CASSIAGGGSEQYF.